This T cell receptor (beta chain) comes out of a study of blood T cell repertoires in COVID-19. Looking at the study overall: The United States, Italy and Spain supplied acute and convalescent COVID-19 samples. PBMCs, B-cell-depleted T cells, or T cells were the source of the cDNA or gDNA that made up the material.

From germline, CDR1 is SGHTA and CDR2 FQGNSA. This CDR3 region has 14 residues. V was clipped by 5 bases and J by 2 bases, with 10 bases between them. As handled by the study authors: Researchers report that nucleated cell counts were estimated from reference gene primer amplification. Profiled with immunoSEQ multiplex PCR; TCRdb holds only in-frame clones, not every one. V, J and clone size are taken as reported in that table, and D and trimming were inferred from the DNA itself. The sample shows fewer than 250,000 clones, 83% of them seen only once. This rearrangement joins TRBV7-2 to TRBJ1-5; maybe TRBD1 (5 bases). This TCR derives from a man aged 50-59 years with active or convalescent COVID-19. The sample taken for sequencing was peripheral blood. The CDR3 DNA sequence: TGTGCCAGCAGCCCCTGGGGGGGCAATCAGCCCCAGCATTTT. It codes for CASSPWGGNQPQHF.